Below, 6 T cell receptor beta chains from the same sample are listed, as sequenced in a study of blood T cell repertoires in COVID-19. Libraries were prepared by immunoSEQ multiplex PCR; TCRdb keeps only in-frame clonotypes and omits some of them. The repertoire consists of about 370,000 clones, with about 90% occurring once and the leading ten covering less than 2%. Input material: PBMCs or T cells enriched from blood (not recorded which). These receptors were taken from a woman in her twenties or thirties who had recovered from COVID-19.

This chain's CDR3 is CASSVRTSGGGNEQFF. CDR3 DNA sequence: TGTGCCAGCAGCGTCCGGACTAGCGGTGGAGGTAATGAGCAGTTCTTC. The chain carries TRBV9 and TRBJ2-1; 10 bases align to TRBD2. The V gene's germline CDR1 is SGDLS and CDR2 YYNGEE. There are 16 residues in the CDR3. V lost 2 bases and J lost 7; bases outside the gene matches: 9.

This clone was counted a few times. The chain recombines TRBV7-2 with TRBJ1-5; no firm D call. V lost 1 base to trimming and J lost 0 bases, with 4 bases between them. Germline V lookup: CDR1 SGHTA, CDR2 FQGNSA. The CDR3 loop spans 14 amino acids. The CDR3, as DNA: TGTGCCAGCAGCTTAGGTTATAGCAATCAGCCCCAGCATTTT. Its protein is CASSLGYSNQPQHF.

This clone was seen a few times. V gene TRBV5-1 combines with J gene TRBJ2-3, with 10 bases matching TRBD1. V shed 3 bases and J 2 bases; nucleotides not matched to a gene: 9. Germline V gene data show CDR1 as SGHRS and CDR2 as YFSETQ. The CDR3 contains 17 residues. CDR3 DNA: TGCGCCAGCAGCTATTCCCTGACAGGGGGCAACACAGATACGCAGTATTTT. This codes for CASSYSLTGGNTDTQYF.

The count of this clone is one. The chain is built from TRBV19 and TRBJ2-7; unclear D gene. V lost 7 bases and J 7 bases, leaving 14 bases between the germline ends. Germline loops: CDR1 LNHDA, CDR2 SQIVND (reference sequence). The CDR3 loop spans 12 amino acids. The CDR3, as DNA: TGTGCCAGTATTGGAGTCGAAAAGGAGCAGTACTTC. The encoded protein is CASIGVEKEQYF. Complete variable domain (other parts from reference TRBV19 and TRBJ2-7): DGGITQSPKYLFRKEGQNVTLSCEQNLNHDAMYWYRQDPGQGLRLIYYSQIVNDFQKGDIAEGYSVSREKKESFPLTVTSAQKNPTAFYLCASIGVEKEQYFGPGTRLTVT.

V gene TRBV7-2 combines with J gene TRBJ1-3; D remains unclear. Trimming took 2 bases from V and 2 from J, leaving 16 bases between them. The CDR3 runs to 17 residues. Per germline, CDR1 SGHTA and CDR2 FQGNSA. DNA for the CDR3: TGTGCCAGCAGCTTAAGCTCGGGCCTCGGGGCTGGAAACACCATATATTTT. It codes for CASSLSSGLGAGNTIYF.

The gene calls are TRBV5-1 and TRBJ2-3; 8 bases align to TRBD1. The CDR3 is 15 amino acids. Germline V CDR1 and CDR2: SGHRS, YFSETQ. With 3 bases clipped from V and 0 bases from J, the junction kept 3 bases outside the gene matches. The CDR3 bases are TGCGCCAGCAGCTCGGACAGGGCTAGCACAGATACGCAGTATTTT. This codes for CASSSDRASTDTQYF.